The clone carrying this T cell receptor (beta chain) was counted between two and nine times. A single record per CDR3 protein comes from TCRdb applying MiXCR to the RT-PCR reads. The data show about 680,000 distinct CDR3 sequences, around 14% seen once. The CDR3 consists of 13 residues. Trimming removed 3 bases from V and 5 bases from J, with 9 bases in between. Germline V gives CDR1 KGHDR, CDR2 SFDVKD. This receptor was identified in a female donor in good health, serving as a healthy control. The sequencing sample was made of memory CD4+ T cells from blood. V gene TRBV24-1 combines with J gene TRBJ2-5, with D uncertain. CDR3 sequence reads: CATSDSLSETQYF. Here the CDR3 DNA reads TGTGCCACCAGTGATAGTCTGTCCGAGACCCAGTACTTC.